The clone carrying this T cell receptor beta chain showed up many times. Its antigen is not identified. Per germline, CDR1 SGDLS and CDR2 YYNGEE. J gave up 0 bases and V 5 bases, and 5 bases lay outside the gene matches. The length of the CDR3 is 14 residues. A universal primer site came from template switching; cDNA carried unique molecular identifiers. TCRdb re-derived calls from the 5' RACE reads in MiXCR, one entry per CDR3 protein. The sample holds around 670,000 distinct CDR3 sequences; around 6% are singletons and the top ten take around 2%. The sample originates from a study of identical twins. Findings and limits, study-wide: Zero-insertion findings could be partly confounded by invariant cells (MAIT and iNKT cells). For out-of-frame beta sequences, excess twin sharing was weaker.

This receptor was identified in a man younger than 35 in good health. The sample taken for sequencing was naive T cells sorted from blood. The chain couples TRBV9 to TRBJ2-7, with TRBD1 matching 7 bases. The CDR3 sequence is CASSPGQRSYEQYV. The CDR3 DNA follows: TGTGCCAGCAGTCCGGGACAGCGCTCCTACGAGCAGTACGTC.